This entry lists 22 T cell receptor beta chains sequenced from one sample in a study of monozygotic twins with inflammatory bowel disease. TCRdb re-called the 5' RACE reads, yielding one record per CDR3 amino acid sequence without DNA. In all, the sample yields around 370,000 distinct CDR3 sequences. The sequenced sample was blood. The receptors shown here come from a human donor with ulcerative colitis or Crohn's disease, or a healthy co-twin of an affected twin (not recorded which).

The J gene is TRBJ1-2, the V gene TRBV18. CDR1 is KGHSH and CDR2 is LQKENI in the germline V gene. The CDR3 consists of 15 residues. CDR3 residues: CASSPAGRLNYGYTF.

CDR3 amino acids: CASSFVRSGANVLTF. The V and J genes are TRBV7-9 and TRBJ2-6. The CDR3 is 15 amino acids. The V gene's germline CDR1 is SEHNR and CDR2 FQNEAQ (reference sequence).

The J gene is TRBJ1-1, the V gene TRBV12-3 or TRBV12-4. This CDR3 comprises 13 residues. CDR3 loop: CASSFWVETEAFF.

The rearrangement uses TRBV4-1 and TRBJ2-7. Per germline, CDR1 MGHRA and CDR2 YSYEKL. The CDR3 runs 13 residues. The CDR3 here is CASSQVDRQEQYF.

J is TRBJ2-7 and V is TRBV6-5; the TCRdb call, TRBD1, lacks DNA for checking. Germline CDR1 MNHEY, CDR2 SVGAGI. The CDR3 consists of 15 residues. The CDR3 loop is CASSYSSQGAKEQYF.

The chain employs TRBV29-1 and TRBJ2-1; the D call of TRBD2 rests on TCRdb alone, since no DNA is present to check it. Germline CDR1 and CDR2: SQVTM and ANQGSEA. The CDR3 length is 16 residues. The CDR3 reads CSVESGASGLYYEQFF.

The chain's CDR3 is CASSFPPGQGQETQYF. The chain uses TRBV5-4 and TRBJ2-5; lacking DNA, the TRBD1 call made by TCRdb goes unchecked. Germline V CDR1 and CDR2: SGHNT, YYREEE (reference sequence). The CDR3 spans 16 residues.

CDR3 region: CASSLQVNTGELFF. The rearrangement uses TRBV7-9 and TRBJ2-2. Germline V CDR1 and CDR2: SEHNR, FQNEAQ (reference sequence). This CDR3 is built from 14 residues.

V usage is TRBV6-5 and J usage is TRBJ2-1; TCRdb designates TRBD1, a call that cannot be tested without DNA. CDR3 length equals 15 residues. Germline assignment: CDR1 MNHEY and CDR2 SVGAGI. Here the CDR3 reads CASSYRGTGWGEQFF.

The V gene is TRBV4-3, the J gene TRBJ2-7; no DNA is available, so the TRBD1 call from TCRdb remains unchecked. CDR1 LGHNA and CDR2 YSLEER come from the germline V gene. This CDR3 region has 14 residues. Here the CDR3 reads CASSQRQGAYEQYF.

This sequence joins TRBV6-4 and TRBJ2-3; TCRdb gives TRBD2 as the D gene, but with no DNA this cannot be confirmed. CDR1 and CDR2 (germline): MRHNA, SNTAGT. The CDR3 is made up of 15 amino acids. CDR3 loop: CASSARTSSTDTQYF.

The chain has TRBV9 and TRBJ1-2. This CDR3 is built from 13 residues. CDR1 SGDLS and CDR2 YYNGEE come from the germline V gene. The CDR3: CASSGLQPYGYTF.

The chain is built from TRBV5-1 and TRBJ2-2; TCRdb reports TRBD2, a call that lacks DNA to check it against. The CDR3 covers 15 residues. Germline V gene lookup returns CDR1 SGHRS and CDR2 YFSETQ. CDR3 protein: CASSLTAGDTGELFF.

CDR3 sequence reads: CASTTGGLLEAFF. J is TRBJ1-1 and V is TRBV12-3 or TRBV12-4; TCRdb's assignment of TRBD1 cannot be checked, as there is no DNA. The CDR3 totals 13 residues.

V gene TRBV20-1 combines with J gene TRBJ2-7; TCRdb names TRBD1, which stays unverified in the absence of DNA. Germline V gene sequence: CDR1 DFQATT, CDR2 SNEGSKA (reference sequence). This CDR3 has 14 amino acids. CDR3 sequence: CSARDRAGFNEQYF.

The chain recombines TRBV5-1 with TRBJ1-3. This CDR3 contains 15 residues. Germline V lookup: CDR1 SGHRS, CDR2 YFSETQ. CDR3 sequence reads: CASSYDRTTGNTIYF.

The rearrangement joins TRBV5-1 to TRBJ2-5; checking the TCRdb D call of TRBD2 is not possible without DNA. Per germline, CDR1 SGHRS and CDR2 YFSETQ. The CDR3 totals 17 residues. CDR3 region: CASSLLGFLGGEETQYF.

The rearrangement joins TRBV4-3 to TRBJ1-3; TCRdb's assignment of TRBD1 cannot be checked, as there is no DNA. Germline V gene sequence: CDR1 LGHNA, CDR2 YSLEER. The CDR3 runs to 15 residues. CDR3 amino acids: CASSQGTPGGNTIYF.

The chain carries TRBV7-9 and TRBJ1-5; TCRdb reports TRBD1, a call that lacks DNA to check it against. This CDR3 has 15 residues. Germline values: CDR1 SEHNR, CDR2 FQNEAQ (reference sequence). This CDR3 reads CASSPTGIPNQPQHF.

This chain uses TRBV5-1 with TRBJ1-4; TCRdb selects TRBD1, and the lack of DNA leaves this call unchecked. This CDR3 has 14 residues. CDR1 is SGHRS, CDR2 YFSETQ, per germline. The CDR3 region is CASSWTVDNEKLFF.

The rearrangement links TRBV12-3 or TRBV12-4 to TRBJ1-1; without DNA, the TCRdb call of TRBD1 cannot be checked. The CDR3 extends over 15 amino acids. This chain's CDR3 is CASSRWDTQNTEAFF.

V and J are TRBV24-1 and TRBJ2-1; there is no DNA to check the TCRdb D call of TRBD1. This CDR3 spans 14 amino acids. CDR1 KGHDR and CDR2 SFDVKD come from the germline V gene. The CDR3 loop reads CATAGYPDYNEQFF.